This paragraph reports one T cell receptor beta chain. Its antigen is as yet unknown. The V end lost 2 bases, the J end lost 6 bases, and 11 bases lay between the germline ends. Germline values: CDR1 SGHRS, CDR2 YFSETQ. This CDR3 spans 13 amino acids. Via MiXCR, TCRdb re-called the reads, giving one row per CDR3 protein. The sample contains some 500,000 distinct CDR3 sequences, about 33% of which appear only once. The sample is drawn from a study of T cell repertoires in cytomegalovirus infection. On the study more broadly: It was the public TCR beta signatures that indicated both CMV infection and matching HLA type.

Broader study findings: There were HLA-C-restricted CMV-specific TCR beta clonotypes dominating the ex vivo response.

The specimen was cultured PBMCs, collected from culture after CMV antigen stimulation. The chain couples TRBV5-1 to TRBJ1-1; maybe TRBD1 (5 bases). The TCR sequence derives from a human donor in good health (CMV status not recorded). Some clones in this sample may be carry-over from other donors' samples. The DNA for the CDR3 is TGCGCCAGCAGCTTCGGGGGAGGCCCTGAAGCTTTCTTT. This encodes CASSFGGGPEAFF.